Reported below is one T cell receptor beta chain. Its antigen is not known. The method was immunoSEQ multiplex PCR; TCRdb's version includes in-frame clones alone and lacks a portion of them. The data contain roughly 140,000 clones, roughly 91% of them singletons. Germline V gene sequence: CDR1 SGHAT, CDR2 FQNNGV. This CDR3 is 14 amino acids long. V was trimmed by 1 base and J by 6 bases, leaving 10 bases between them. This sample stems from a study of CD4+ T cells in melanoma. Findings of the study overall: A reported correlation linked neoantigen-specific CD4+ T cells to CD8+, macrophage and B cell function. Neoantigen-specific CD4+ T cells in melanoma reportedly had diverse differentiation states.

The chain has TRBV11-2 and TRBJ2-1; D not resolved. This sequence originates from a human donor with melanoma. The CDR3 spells CASSLVHGTNEQFF. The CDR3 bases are TGTGCCAGCAGCTTAGTCCACGGAACCAATGAGCAGTTCTTC.